The 10 T cell receptor beta chains below all came from one sample that was sequenced in a study of CD8 T cells in Susac syndrome. Random hexamers were used to reverse transcribe the RNA input (0.5 to 1 ug). Via MiXCR, TCRdb re-called the immunoSEQ multiplex PCR reads, giving one row per CDR3 protein. The table records 210,000 or so distinct CDR3 sequences, approximately 94% of them present only once. Sequenced material: CD4+ T cells from PBMCs. These receptors were taken from a human donor with Susac syndrome.

J is TRBJ1-2 and V is TRBV7-8; D is ambiguous. The germline V and J ends were trimmed by 1 base and 4 bases, with 16 bases remaining between them. CDR3 length equals 16 residues. Germline-derived CDR1 and CDR2 are SGHVS and FQNEAQ. The CDR3 DNA reads as TGTGCCAGCAGCTTAGGAGCGGGTCCTATTATCTATGGCTACACCTTC. Protein: CASSLGAGPIIYGYTF.

This clonotype was found a few times. V gene TRBV19 combines with J gene TRBJ2-5; TRBD1 matches 9 bases. V gave up 6 bases and J gave up 2 bases; unmatched junction bases: 4. This CDR3 spans 14 amino acids. Germline CDR1 and CDR2: LNHDA and SQIVND (reference sequence). The CDR3 protein is CASSRGQGQETQYF. The CDR3 nucleotides read TGTGCCAGTAGCCGAGGACAGGGGCAAGAGACCCAGTACTTC.

The rearrangement links TRBV3-1 to TRBJ1-1; D remains ambiguous. Germline CDR1 LGHDT, CDR2 YNNKEL (reference sequence). The ends were cut back, 0 bases at V and 7 bases at J, with 12 bases in the middle. CDR3 length: 14 amino acids. The CDR3 DNA follows: TGTGCCAGCAGCCAAGATCCCGGAGATGGTGAAGCTTTCTTT. The encoded protein is CASSQDPGDGEAFF.

V and J are TRBV6-2 or TRBV6-3 and TRBJ2-4; D assignment may be TRBD1 or TRBD2 (5 bases each). CDR1 is MNHEY, CDR2 SVGEGT, per germline. This CDR3 spans 15 amino acids. The V and J ends lost 8 bases and 3 bases respectively, with 17 bases between them. CDR3 loop: CASGRVGEDKNIQYF. The DNA of the CDR3 is TGTGCCAGCGGCAGGGTGGGAGAAGACAAAAACATTCAGTACTTC.

This sequence joins TRBV6-5 and TRBJ2-2; TRBD2 agrees at 10 bases. Unmatched junction bases numbered 4, after V lost 6 bases and J lost 6 bases. The CDR3 has 14 residues. Germline loops: CDR1 MNHEY, CDR2 SVGAGI. CDR3 sequence (DNA): TGTGCCAGCAGGATGAGCGGGGGGGCCGGGGAGCTGTTTTTT. It encodes CASRMSGGAGELFF.

V usage is TRBV12-3 or TRBV12-4 and J usage is TRBJ1-1; D unresolved. The CDR3 is made up of 15 amino acids. With 7 bases removed from V and 2 bases from J, the gap between germline ends came to 17 bases. This CDR3 is CASTLRAGPNTEAFF. The CDR3 DNA follows: TGTGCCAGCACCCTTAGGGCAGGACCCAACACTGAAGCTTTCTTT.

The J gene is TRBJ2-3, the V gene TRBV24-1; 11 bases fit TRBD1. V shed 5 bases and J 4 bases; nucleotides not matched to a gene: 4. This CDR3 comprises 15 residues. The germline gives CDR1 KGHDR, CDR2 SFDVKD. Written as DNA, the CDR3 is TGTGCCACCAGTGTGGACAGGGGGCCCGCAGATACGCAGTATTTT. Translation gives CATSVDRGPADTQYF.

The chain employs TRBV29-1 and TRBJ2-3, with unresolved D. This CDR3 region has 11 residues. Germline V gene lookup returns CDR1 SQVTM and CDR2 ANQGSEA. V dropped 3 bases and J dropped 6 bases, with 7 bases sitting between them. CDR3 in DNA: TGCAGCGTTGACTTCGGGGATACGCAGTATTTT. Translating it yields CSVDFGDTQYF.

V is TRBV14 and J is TRBJ2-5; no definite D call. Germline V gene sequence: CDR1 SGHDN, CDR2 FVKESK. The CDR3 contains 13 residues. V shed 1 base and J shed 4 bases, with 7 bases lying between them. Here the CDR3 DNA reads TGTGCCAGCAGCCAAGTTAACAGAGAGACCCAGTACTTC. Protein product: CASSQVNRETQYF.

The chain carries TRBV4-2 and TRBJ2-5; 9 bases agree with TRBD2. This CDR3 spans 16 amino acids. The J segment lost 3 bases and the V segment lost 0 bases, leaving 5 bases of the junction unmatched. The germline gives CDR1 LGHNA, CDR2 YNFKEQ. DNA for the CDR3: TGTGCCAGCAGCCAAGAGGCTAGCGGGGCGGAAGAGACCCAGTACTTC. As protein: CASSQEASGAEETQYF.